These 16 T cell receptor beta chains were all obtained from the same sample, sequenced in a study of human T cells and chemical hapten exposure. The time point is: patch test 1, 2 weeks after DPC sensitization. The treatment was: therapeutic diphenylcyclopropenone sensitization with weekly scalp DPC. TCRdb reanalysed the RACE reads using MiXCR and keeps one entry per CDR3 protein. The top ten clones hold roughly 3.3% of a sample with tens of thousands of distinct CDR3 sequences, about 9.1% of them seen once. The input for sequencing was whole blood, taken in connection with sensitization to the hapten diphenylcyclopropenone (DPC). These receptors all come from a woman in her 40s with alopecia areata. Some clones in this sample may be carry-over from other donors' samples.

This clonotype has ten or more counts. This chain joins TRBV12-3 or TRBV12-4 and TRBJ1-1; D not certain. V dropped 4 bases and J dropped 1 base, with 7 bases sitting between them. This CDR3 contains 13 residues. CDR3 sequence: CASSSEWNTEAFF. In DNA, the CDR3 is TGTGCCAGCAGTTCCGAATGGAACACTGAAGCTTTCTTT.

This clonotype was detected ten times or more. The chain has TRBV5-6 and TRBJ1-2; no firm D call. V was shortened by 3 bases and J by 3 bases, with 12 bases between the two germline ends. The germline V gene encodes CDR1 SGHDT and CDR2 YYEEEE. This CDR3 is 14 amino acids long. CDR3 in amino acids: CASSYGRVDYGYTF. The CDR3, as DNA: TGTGCCAGCAGCTACGGAAGGGTCGACTATGGCTACACCTTC.

The table lists this clonotype with many counts. The V gene is TRBV29-1, the J gene TRBJ2-5; D is unclear. CDR3 length: 12 amino acids. Between the trimmed V and J ends, which lost 4 bases and 5 bases, there was a span of 11 bases. Looked up from germline, CDR1 is SQVTM and CDR2 is ANQGSEA. This chain's CDR3 is CSVGSGSETQYF. Written as DNA, the CDR3 is TGCAGCGTTGGGTCCGGCTCGGAGACCCAGTACTTC.

This clonotype was detected only a few times. V gene TRBV6-6 combines with J gene TRBJ2-7; D is possibly TRBD1 (6 bases). Germline V gives CDR1 MNHNY, CDR2 SVGAGI (reference sequence). This CDR3 contains 12 residues. Trimming removed 8 bases from V and 7 bases from J, with 15 bases in between. For the CDR3, the DNA is TGTGCCAGCGGGGACACCGTAGGAGAGCAGTACTTC. This sequence encodes CASGDTVGEQYF.

This clonotype occurred a few times. The CDR3 region has the DNA TGTGCCAGCAGCAAAATGGGACTAGCGGGGGGACAGGTCACAGATACGCAGTATTTT. Translation gives CASSKMGLAGGQVTDTQYF. The rearrangement joins TRBV7-2 to TRBJ2-3; 15 bases agree with TRBD2. This CDR3 contains 19 residues. Looked up from germline, CDR1 is SGHTA and CDR2 is FQGNSA. The V segment lost 5 bases and the J segment 2 bases; nucleotides outside the gene matches: 11.

There are many counts of this clonotype. This chain joins TRBV7-9 and TRBJ1-4; 12 nucleotides line up with TRBD1. Germline CDR1 is SEHNR and CDR2 is FQNEAQ (reference sequence). The CDR3 spans 16 residues. The trim removed 6 bases at V and 8 bases at J, leaving 10 bases unmatched. The DNA for the CDR3 is TGTGCCAGCAGTTCTGGGACAGGGGGCTTCTTCGAAAAACTGTTTTTT. It specifies CASSSGTGGFFEKLFF.

This clonotype was detected only a few times. This chain links TRBV4-1 with TRBJ1-6, with D uncertain. This CDR3 comprises 19 residues. V was pared by 1 base and J by 0 bases, with 16 bases between. In germline, CDR1 is MGHRA, CDR2 YSYEKL. The CDR3: CASSQVSSAVSSYNSPLHF. The CDR3 nucleotides read TGCGCCAGCAGCCAAGTAAGCTCGGCTGTCAGCTCCTATAATTCACCCCTCCACTTT.

This clonotype was observed many times. This rearrangement joins TRBV7-9 to TRBJ2-1, with D hard to call. V dropped 0 bases and J dropped 3 bases, with 12 bases sitting between them. The CDR3 loop spans 16 amino acids. Per germline, CDR1 SEHNR and CDR2 FQNEAQ (reference sequence). CDR3 protein: CASSLAALPLYNEQFF. The CDR3 region has the DNA TGTGCCAGCAGCTTAGCAGCTTTACCCCTCTACAATGAGCAGTTCTTC.

In this sample, this clonotype turned up a few times. The rearrangement uses TRBV12-3 or TRBV12-4 and TRBJ1-5, with D unresolved. The CDR3 is 14 residues long. V was clipped by 5 bases and J by 7 bases, with 15 bases between them. CDR3 nucleotide sequence: TGTGCCAGCAGTGATTCCTCCGGCGGCCAGCCCCAGCATTTT. This translates into CASSDSSGGQPQHF.

This clonotype was counted ten times or more. The chain recombines TRBV28 with TRBJ1-1; D call uncertain. V lost 3 bases, J lost 0 bases, and 11 bases lay in between. Germline CDR1 is MDHEN and CDR2 is SYDVKM. CDR3 length: 15 amino acids. The CDR3 bases are TGTGCCAGCAGTTTGTACCGCAGCCTGAACACTGAAGCTTTCTTT. Translated: CASSLYRSLNTEAFF.

V gene TRBV3-1 combines with J gene TRBJ1-1; D possibly corresponds to TRBD1 (5 bases). Germline values: CDR1 LGHDT, CDR2 YNNKEL (reference sequence). The CDR3 sequence is 15 residues long. Trimming took off 0 bases at V and 5 bases at J, with 13 bases between the two ends. In DNA, the CDR3 is TGTGCCAGCAGCCAAGATTCGCAGGGACGGACTGAAGCTTTCTTT. Its translation is CASSQDSQGRTEAFF.

This clonotype was detected many times. The V and J genes are TRBV20-1 and TRBJ1-3; 7 bases agree with TRBD1. Germline V lookup: CDR1 DFQATT, CDR2 SNEGSKA (reference sequence). V lost 3 bases, J lost 7 bases, and 6 bases stayed unmatched. The CDR3 is 13 residues long. Written as DNA, the CDR3 is TGCAGTGCTAGGACAGGGTTAGGCAACACCATATATTTT. Encoded protein: CSARTGLGNTIYF.

A few counts support this clonotype. The CDR3 nucleotides are TGCGCCAGCAGCCATATTTGGACACGGGATCAGACCCAGTACTTC. The encoded protein is CASSHIWTRDQTQYF. The rearrangement links TRBV4-3 to TRBJ2-5, with D tentatively TRBD1 or TRBD2 (5 bases each). The germline V gene encodes CDR1 LGHNA and CDR2 YSLEER. The CDR3 loop spans 15 amino acids. V lost 3 bases and J 6 bases, leaving 17 bases between the germline ends.

This rearrangement joins TRBV4-1 to TRBJ1-5; D not resolved. The germline V gene encodes CDR1 MGHRA and CDR2 YSYEKL. CDR3 length: 15 amino acids. Trimming left V 0 bases short and J 4 bases short, with 10 bases between. This CDR3 reads CASSQEGGNNQPQHF. As DNA, the CDR3 is TGCGCCAGCAGCCAAGAGGGAGGCAATAATCAGCCCCAGCATTTT.

The chain carries TRBV7-3 and TRBJ2-5; D gene uncertain. Germline CDR1 reads SGHTA; CDR2 reads FQGTGA. V dropped 1 base and J dropped 5 bases, with 8 bases sitting between them. The CDR3 contains 13 residues. Written as DNA, the CDR3 is TGTGCCAGCAGCTTAATCCCCGAGGAGACCCAGTACTTC. The encoded protein is CASSLIPEETQYF.

In this sample, this clonotype turned up many times. The chain employs TRBV11-2 and TRBJ2-5, with D uncertain. The CDR3 spans 14 residues. V shed 3 bases and J shed 2 bases, with 10 bases lying between them. The V gene's germline CDR1 is SGHAT and CDR2 FQNNGV. The CDR3 sequence: CASSFQGIQETQYF. CDR3 DNA sequence: TGTGCCAGCAGCTTCCAAGGGATACAAGAGACCCAGTACTTC.